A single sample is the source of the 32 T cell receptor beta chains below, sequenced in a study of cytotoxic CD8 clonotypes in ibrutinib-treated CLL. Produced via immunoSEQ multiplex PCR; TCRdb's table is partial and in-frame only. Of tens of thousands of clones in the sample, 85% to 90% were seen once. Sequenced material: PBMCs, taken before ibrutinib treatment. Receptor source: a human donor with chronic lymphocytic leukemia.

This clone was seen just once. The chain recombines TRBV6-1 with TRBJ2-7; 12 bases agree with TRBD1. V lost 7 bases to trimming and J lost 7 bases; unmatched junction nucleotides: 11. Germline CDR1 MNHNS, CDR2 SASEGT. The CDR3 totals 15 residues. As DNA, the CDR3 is TGTGCCAGCAAGGGGACAGGGGGCGATTTGAGTGAGCAGTACTTC. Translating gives CASKGTGGDLSEQYF.

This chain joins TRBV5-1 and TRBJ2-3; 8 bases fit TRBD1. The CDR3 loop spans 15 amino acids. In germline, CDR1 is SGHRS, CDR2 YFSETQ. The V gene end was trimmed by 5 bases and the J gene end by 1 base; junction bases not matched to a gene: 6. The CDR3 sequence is CASRPTGAGTDTQYF. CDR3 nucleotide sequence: TGCGCCAGCAGGCCGACAGGGGCAGGCACAGATACGCAGTATTTT.

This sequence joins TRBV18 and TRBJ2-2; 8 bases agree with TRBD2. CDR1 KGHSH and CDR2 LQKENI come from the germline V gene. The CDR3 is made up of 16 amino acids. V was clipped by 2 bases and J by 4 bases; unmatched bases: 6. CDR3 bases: TGTGCCAGCTCACCAGGGGGACTAGAGACCACCGGGGAGCTGTTTTTT. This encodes CASSPGGLETTGELFF. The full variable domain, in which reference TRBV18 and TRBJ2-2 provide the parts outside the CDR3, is NAGVMQNPRHLVRRRGQEARLRCSPMKGHSHVYWYRQLPEEGLKFMVYLQKENIIDESGMPKERFSAEFPKEGPSILRIQQVVRGDSAAYFCASSPGGLETTGELFFGEGSRLTVL.

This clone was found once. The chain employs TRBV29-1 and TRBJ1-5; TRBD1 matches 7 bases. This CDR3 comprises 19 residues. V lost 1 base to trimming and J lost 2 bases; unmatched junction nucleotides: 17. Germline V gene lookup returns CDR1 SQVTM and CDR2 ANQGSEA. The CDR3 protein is CSVEVLRGRPPTGNQPQHF. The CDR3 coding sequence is TGCAGCGTTGAAGTGTTAAGGGGGCGTCCACCGACGGGCAATCAGCCCCAGCATTTT.

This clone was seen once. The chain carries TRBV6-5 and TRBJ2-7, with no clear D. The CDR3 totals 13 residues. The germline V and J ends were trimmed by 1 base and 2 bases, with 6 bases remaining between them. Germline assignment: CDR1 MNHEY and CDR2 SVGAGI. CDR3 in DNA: TGTGCCAGCAGTTACTTAGGGCCCTACGAGCAGTACTTC. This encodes CASSYLGPYEQYF.

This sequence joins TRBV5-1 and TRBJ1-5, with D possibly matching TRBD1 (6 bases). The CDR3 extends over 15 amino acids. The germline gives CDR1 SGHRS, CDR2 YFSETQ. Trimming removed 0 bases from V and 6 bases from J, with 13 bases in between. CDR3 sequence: CASSLEGGGGQPQHF. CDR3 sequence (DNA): TGCGCCAGCAGCTTGGAAGGAGGAGGGGGTCAGCCCCAGCATTTT.

DNA of the CDR3: TGTGCCAGCACGACGGTTGGTTCTGGGGCCAACGTCCTGACTTTC. The encoded protein is CASTTVGSGANVLTF. The chain carries TRBV2 and TRBJ2-6; D remains ambiguous. Trimming removed 7 bases from V and 1 base from J, with 11 bases in between. The CDR3 has 15 amino acids. Germline-derived CDR1 and CDR2 are SNHLY and FYNNEI.

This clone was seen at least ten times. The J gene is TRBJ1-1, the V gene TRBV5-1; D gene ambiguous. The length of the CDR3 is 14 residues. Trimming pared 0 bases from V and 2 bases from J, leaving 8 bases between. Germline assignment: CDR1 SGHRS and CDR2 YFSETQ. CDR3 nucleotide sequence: TGCGCCAGCAGCTTGGTTACATTAAACACTGAAGCTTTCTTT. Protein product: CASSLVTLNTEAFF.

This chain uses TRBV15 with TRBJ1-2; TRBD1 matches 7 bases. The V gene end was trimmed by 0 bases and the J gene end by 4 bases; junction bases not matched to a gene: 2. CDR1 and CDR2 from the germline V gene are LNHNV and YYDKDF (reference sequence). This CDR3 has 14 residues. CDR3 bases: TGTGCCACCAGCAGAGATACAGGGGCCTATGGCTACACCTTC. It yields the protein CATSRDTGAYGYTF.

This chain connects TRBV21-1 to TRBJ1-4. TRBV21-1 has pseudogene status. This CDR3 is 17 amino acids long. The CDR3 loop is CASSKKGRAEVDEKLFF. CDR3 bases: TGTGCCAGCAGCAAAAAGGGACGGGCCGAAGTGGACGAAAAACTGTTTTTT.

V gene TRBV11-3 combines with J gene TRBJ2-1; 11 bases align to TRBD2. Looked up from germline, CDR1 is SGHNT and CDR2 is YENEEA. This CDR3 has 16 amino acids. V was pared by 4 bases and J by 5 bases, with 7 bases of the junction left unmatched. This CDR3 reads CASSYRGTSGDNEQFF. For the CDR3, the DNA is TGTGCCAGCAGCTACCGCGGGACTAGCGGCGACAATGAGCAGTTCTTC.

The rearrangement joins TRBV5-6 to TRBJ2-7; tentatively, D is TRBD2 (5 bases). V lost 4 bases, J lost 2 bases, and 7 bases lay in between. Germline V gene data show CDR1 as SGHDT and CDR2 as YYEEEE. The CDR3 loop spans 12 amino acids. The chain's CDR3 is CASSRDAYEQYF. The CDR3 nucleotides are TGTGCCAGCAGCCGGGATGCCTACGAGCAGTACTTC.

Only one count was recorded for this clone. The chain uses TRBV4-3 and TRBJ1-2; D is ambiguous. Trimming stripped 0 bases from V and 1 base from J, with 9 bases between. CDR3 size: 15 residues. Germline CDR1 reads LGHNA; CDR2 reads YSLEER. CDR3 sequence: CASSQEVVGNYGYTF. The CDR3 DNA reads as TGCGCCAGCAGCCAAGAAGTCGTCGGTAACTATGGCTACACCTTC.

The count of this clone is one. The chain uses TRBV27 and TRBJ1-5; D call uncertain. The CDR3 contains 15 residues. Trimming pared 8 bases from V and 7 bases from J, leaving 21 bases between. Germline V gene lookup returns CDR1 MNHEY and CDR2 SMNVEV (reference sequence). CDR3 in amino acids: CASGRPGPPGQPQHF. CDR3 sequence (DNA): TGTGCCAGCGGACGACCCGGGCCCCCCGGCCAGCCCCAGCATTTT.

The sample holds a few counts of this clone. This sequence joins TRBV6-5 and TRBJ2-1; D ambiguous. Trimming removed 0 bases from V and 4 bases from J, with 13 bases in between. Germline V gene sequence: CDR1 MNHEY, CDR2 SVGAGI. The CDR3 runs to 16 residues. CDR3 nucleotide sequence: TGTGCCAGCAGTTACTCTTCGAGAGGACCTTACAATGAGCAGTTCTTC. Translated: CASSYSSRGPYNEQFF.

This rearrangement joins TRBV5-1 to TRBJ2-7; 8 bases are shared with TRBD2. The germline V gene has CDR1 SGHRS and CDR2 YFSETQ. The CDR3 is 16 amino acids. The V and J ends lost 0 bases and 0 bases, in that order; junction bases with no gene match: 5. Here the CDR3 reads CASSLGSSGPSYEQYF. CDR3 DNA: TGCGCCAGCAGCTTGGGTTCTAGCGGGCCCTCCTACGAGCAGTACTTC. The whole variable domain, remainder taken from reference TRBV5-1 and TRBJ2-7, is KAGVTQTPRYLIKTRGQQVTLSCSPISGHRSVSWYQQTPGQGLQFLFEYFSETQRNKGNFPGRFSGRQFSNSRSEMNVSTLELGDSALYLCASSLGSSGPSYEQYFGPGTRLTVT.

The CDR3 is CASSPTPGQGPQYF. DNA of the CDR3: TGTGCCAGCTCACCAACCCCGGGACAGGGGCCGCAGTATTTT. The rearrangement joins TRBV18 to TRBJ2-3, with 10 bases lining up with TRBD1. The CDR3 spans 14 residues. The V gene end was trimmed by 2 bases and the J gene end by 10 bases; junction bases not matched to a gene: 6. CDR1 and CDR2 from the germline V gene are KGHSH and LQKENI.

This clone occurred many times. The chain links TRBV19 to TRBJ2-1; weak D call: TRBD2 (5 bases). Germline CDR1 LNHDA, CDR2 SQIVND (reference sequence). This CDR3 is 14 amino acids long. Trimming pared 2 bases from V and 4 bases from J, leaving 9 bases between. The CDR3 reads CASSIQRQYNEQFF. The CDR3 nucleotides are TGTGCCAGTAGTATACAGCGGCAGTACAATGAGCAGTTCTTC.

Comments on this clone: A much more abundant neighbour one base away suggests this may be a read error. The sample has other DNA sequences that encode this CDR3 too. CDR3 DNA: TGTGCCAGCAGCTTACCACAAGAGACCCAGTACTTC. Its translation: CASSLPQETQYF. This rearrangement joins TRBV7-6 to TRBJ2-5; unclear D gene. The CDR3 is 12 amino acids. Germline V gene data show CDR1 as SGHVS and CDR2 as FNYEAQ. Trimming removed 2 bases at V and 2 bases at J, with 3 bases between.

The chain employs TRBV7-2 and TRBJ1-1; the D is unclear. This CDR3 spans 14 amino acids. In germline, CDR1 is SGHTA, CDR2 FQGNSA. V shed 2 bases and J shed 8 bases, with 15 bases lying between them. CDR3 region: CASSLFVGNREAFF. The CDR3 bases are TGTGCCAGCAGCTTATTCGTCGGGAATAGAGAAGCTTTCTTT.

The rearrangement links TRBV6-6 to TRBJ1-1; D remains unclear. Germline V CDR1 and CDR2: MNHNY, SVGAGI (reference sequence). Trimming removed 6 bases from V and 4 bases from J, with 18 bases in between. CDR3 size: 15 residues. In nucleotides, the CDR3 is TGTGCCAGCAGGGACCCAGCGGGCGTTAGCACTGAAGCTTTCTTT. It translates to CASRDPAGVSTEAFF.

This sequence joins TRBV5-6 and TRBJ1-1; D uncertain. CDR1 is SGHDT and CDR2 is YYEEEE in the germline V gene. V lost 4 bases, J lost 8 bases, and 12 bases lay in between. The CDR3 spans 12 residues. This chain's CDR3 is CASSAHDREAFF. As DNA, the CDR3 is TGTGCCAGCAGCGCACATGATCGGGAAGCTTTCTTT. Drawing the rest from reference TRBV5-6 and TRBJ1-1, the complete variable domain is DAGVTQSPTHLIKTRGQQVTLRCSPKSGHDTVSWYQQALGQGPQFIFQYYEEEERQRGNFPDRFSGHQFPNYSSELNVNALLLGDSALYLCASSAHDREAFFGQGTRLTVV.

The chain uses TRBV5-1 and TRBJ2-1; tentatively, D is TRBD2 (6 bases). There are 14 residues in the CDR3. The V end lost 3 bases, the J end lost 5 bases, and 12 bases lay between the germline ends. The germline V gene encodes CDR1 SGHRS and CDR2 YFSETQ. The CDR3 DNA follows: TGCGCCAGCAGCTCCCAACCGGGGGACAATGAGCAGTTCTTC. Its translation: CASSSQPGDNEQFF.

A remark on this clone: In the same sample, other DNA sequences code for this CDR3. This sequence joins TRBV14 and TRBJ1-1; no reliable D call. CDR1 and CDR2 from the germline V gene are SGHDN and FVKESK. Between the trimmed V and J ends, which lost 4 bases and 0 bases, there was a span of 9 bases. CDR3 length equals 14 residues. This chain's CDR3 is CASSLAGMNTEAFF. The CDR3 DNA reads TGTGCCAGCAGCCTAGCCGGGATGAACACTGAAGCTTTCTTT.

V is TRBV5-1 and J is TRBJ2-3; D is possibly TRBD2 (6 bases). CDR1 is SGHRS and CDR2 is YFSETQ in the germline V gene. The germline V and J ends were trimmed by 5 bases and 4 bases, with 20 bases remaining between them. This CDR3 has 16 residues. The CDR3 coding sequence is TGCGCCAGCAGTTTAGGCCTAGCGAGGGAGGCAGATACGCAGTATTTT. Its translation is CASSLGLAREADTQYF.

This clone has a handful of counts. The CDR3 DNA is TGTGCCAGCAGCTTGGCCGGAGACATTAGGACCTACGAGCAGTACTTC. Translated, it gives CASSLAGDIRTYEQYF. This sequence joins TRBV5-5 and TRBJ2-7, with D uncertain. Germline-derived CDR1 and CDR2 are SGHKS and YYEKEE (reference sequence). The CDR3 has 16 residues. Trimming cost V 0 bases and J 2 bases, with 15 bases left between them.

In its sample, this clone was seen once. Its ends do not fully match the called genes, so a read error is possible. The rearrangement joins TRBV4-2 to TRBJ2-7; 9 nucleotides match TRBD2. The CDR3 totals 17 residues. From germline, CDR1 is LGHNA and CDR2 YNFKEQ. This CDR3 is CASSHPTGTSISHEQYF. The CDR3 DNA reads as TGTGCCAGCAGCCACCCCACCGGGACTAGCATCTCCCACGAGCAGTACTTC.

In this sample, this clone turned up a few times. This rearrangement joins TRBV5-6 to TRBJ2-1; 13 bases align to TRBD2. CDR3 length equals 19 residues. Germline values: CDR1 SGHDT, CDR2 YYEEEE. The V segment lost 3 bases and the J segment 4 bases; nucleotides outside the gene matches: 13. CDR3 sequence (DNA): TGTGCCAGCAGCTCTGAGCGACTAGCGGGAGGCCTACTATACAATGAGCAGTTCTTC. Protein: CASSSERLAGGLLYNEQFF.

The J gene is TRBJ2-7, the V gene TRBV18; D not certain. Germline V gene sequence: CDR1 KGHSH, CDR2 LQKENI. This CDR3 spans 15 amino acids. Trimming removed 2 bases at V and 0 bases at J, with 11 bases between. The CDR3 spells CASSPNPAVSYEQYF. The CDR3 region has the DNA TGTGCCAGCTCACCAAATCCAGCAGTCTCCTACGAGCAGTACTTC.

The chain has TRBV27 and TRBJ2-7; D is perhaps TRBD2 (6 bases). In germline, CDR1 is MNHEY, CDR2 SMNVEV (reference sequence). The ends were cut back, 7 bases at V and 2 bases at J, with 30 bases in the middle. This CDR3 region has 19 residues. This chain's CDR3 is CASTVFNLVGEDWAYEQYF. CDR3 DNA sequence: TGTGCCAGCACCGTTTTTAATCTTGTAGGGGAGGATTGGGCCTACGAGCAGTACTTC.

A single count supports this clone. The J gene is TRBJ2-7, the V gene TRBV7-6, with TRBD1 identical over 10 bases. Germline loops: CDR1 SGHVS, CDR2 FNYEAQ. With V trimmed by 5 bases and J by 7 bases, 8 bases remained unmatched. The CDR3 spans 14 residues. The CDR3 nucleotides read TGTGCCAGCAGCCGGACAGGGGGTCTGGGGGAGCAGTACTTC. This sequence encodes CASSRTGGLGEQYF.

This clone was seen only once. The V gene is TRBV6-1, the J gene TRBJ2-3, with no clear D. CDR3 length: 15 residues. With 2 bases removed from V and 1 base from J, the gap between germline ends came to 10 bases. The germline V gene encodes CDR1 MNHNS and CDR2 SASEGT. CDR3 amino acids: CASSESGVGTDTQYF. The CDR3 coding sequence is TGTGCCAGCAGTGAATCGGGTGTCGGCACAGATACGCAGTATTTT.